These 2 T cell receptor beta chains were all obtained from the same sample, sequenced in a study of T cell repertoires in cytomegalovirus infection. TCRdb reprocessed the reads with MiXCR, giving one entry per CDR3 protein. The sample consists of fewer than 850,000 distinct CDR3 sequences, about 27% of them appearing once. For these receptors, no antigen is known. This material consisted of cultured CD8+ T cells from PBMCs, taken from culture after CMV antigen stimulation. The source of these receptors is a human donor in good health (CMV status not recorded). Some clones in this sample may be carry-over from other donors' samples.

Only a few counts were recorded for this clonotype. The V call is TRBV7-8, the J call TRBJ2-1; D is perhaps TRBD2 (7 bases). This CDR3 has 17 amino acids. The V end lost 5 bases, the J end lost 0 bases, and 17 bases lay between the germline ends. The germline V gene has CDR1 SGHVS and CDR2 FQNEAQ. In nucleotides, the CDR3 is TGTGCCAGCAGCCTCCCGAGGGGGGGGAGCTCCTACAATGAGCAGTTCTTC. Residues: CASSLPRGGSSYNEQFF.

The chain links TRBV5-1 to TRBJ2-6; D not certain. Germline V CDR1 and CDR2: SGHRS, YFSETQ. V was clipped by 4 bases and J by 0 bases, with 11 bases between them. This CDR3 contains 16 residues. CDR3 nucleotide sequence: TGCGCCAGCAGCAGTCAAGAAGACTCTGGGGCCAACGTCCTGACTTTC. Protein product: CASSSQEDSGANVLTF.